The 9 T cell receptor beta chains presented below share a single source sample, sequenced in a study of T cell changes during pregnancy in multiple sclerosis (dated by TCRdb to between 2018 and 2021). The method was the immunoSEQ multiplex PCR assay. Sourced from immuneACCESS, this table was stored by TCRdb with only in-frame sequences that have V and J called. A share of the clones is absent; for the studies checked, an unresolved V gene accounts for under half, and the remainder has no known explanation. The sample contains about 120,000 clones, 85% to 95% of them found a single time. The ten largest clones add up to roughly 6% of the sample. The material sequenced was peripheral blood, taken before pregnancy. The receptors come from a female donor with multiple sclerosis, enrolled in a pregnancy study.

The chain combines TRBV13 with TRBJ1-4; 7 bases match TRBD1. Trimming at V came to 5 bases and at J to 15 bases, leaving 9 bases not matched to a gene. The CDR3 runs 12 residues. Germline V lookup: CDR1 PRHDT, CDR2 FYEKMQ (reference sequence). CDR3 residues: CASSRGDRGMFF. The CDR3 coding sequence is TGTGCCAGCAGCAGGGGGGACAGAGGAATGTTTTTT.

The CDR3 loop is CASSPQGFYNEQFF. Written as DNA, the CDR3 is TGTGCCAGCAGCCCCCAGGGTTTCTACAATGAGCAGTTCTTC. J is TRBJ2-1 and V is TRBV5-6; perhaps TRBD1 as D (5 bases). CDR1 and CDR2 from the germline V gene are SGHDT and YYEEEE. Trimming shortened V by 4 bases and J by 3 bases, and 11 bases separated the two germline ends. The CDR3 is 14 residues long. The whole variable domain, remainder taken from reference TRBV5-6 and TRBJ2-1, is DAGVTQSPTHLIKTRGQQVTLRCSPKSGHDTVSWYQQALGQGPQFIFQYYEEEERQRGNFPDRFSGHQFPNYSSELNVNALLLGDSALYLCASSPQGFYNEQFFGPGTRLTVL.

To note about this clone: The junction differs from germline at one of its ends, possibly a read error. The same CDR3 arises from other DNA sequences in this sample as well. The V gene is TRBV2, the J gene TRBJ1-1, with D unresolved. Germline CDR1 SNHLY, CDR2 FYNNEI. This CDR3 region has 10 residues. The CDR3 region has the DNA TGTGCTAGCACGGGGTACGAAGCTTTCTTT. The encoded protein is CASTGYEAFF.

The chain has TRBV5-4 and TRBJ2-1; TRBD1 aligns across 9 bases. Germline V CDR1 and CDR2: SGHNT, YYREEE (reference sequence). The CDR3 covers 14 residues. J gave up 7 bases and V 2 bases, and 4 bases lay outside the gene matches. In DNA form, the CDR3 reads TGTGCCAGCAGCTTAAGGGACAGGGTGAATGAGCAGTTCTTC. Amino acids: CASSLRDRVNEQFF.

The gene calls are TRBV28 and TRBJ1-3; D gene unclear. Germline CDR1 MDHEN, CDR2 SYDVKM. This CDR3 is built from 12 residues. V lost 3 bases and J lost 3, with 3 bases in between. DNA of the CDR3: TGTGCCAGCAGTTTCCGTGGAAACACCATATATTTT. Encoded protein: CASSFRGNTIYF.

V and J are TRBV9 and TRBJ2-1, with D possibly being TRBD2 (6 bases). Trimming removed 7 bases from V and 3 bases from J, with 20 bases in between. CDR1 is SGDLS, CDR2 YYNGEE, per germline. The CDR3 runs to 16 residues. CDR3: CASSGGIADYYNEQFF. The CDR3 bases are TGTGCCAGCTCAGGTGGAATAGCGGACTACTACAATGAGCAGTTCTTC.

J is TRBJ2-1 and V is TRBV2; D gene ambiguous. The V gene lost 7 bases and the J gene lost 3 bases, with 4 bases spanning the gap. The length of the CDR3 is 11 residues. The germline gives CDR1 SNHLY, CDR2 FYNNEI. The CDR3 DNA is TGTGCCAGCACCTACTACAATGAGCAGTTCTTC. It yields the protein CASTYYNEQFF.

The J gene is TRBJ1-2, the V gene TRBV21-1. TRBV21-1 is flagged as a pseudogene. The CDR3 is 16 residues long. The CDR3 nucleotides read TGTGCCACCCTTTCCGGGGAAGAGGTAAACCTCTATGGCTACACCTTC. Translated: CATLSGEEVNLYGYTF.

The chain employs TRBV27 and TRBJ1-2; D unresolved. V gave up 5 bases and J gave up 3 bases, with 16 bases separating them. Per the germline V gene, CDR1 is MNHEY and CDR2 is SMNVEV (reference sequence). The CDR3 is 15 amino acids. The CDR3 nucleotides read TGTGCCAGCAGTGAAATCACAGCGGCCTACTATGGCTACACCTTC. This encodes CASSEITAAYYGYTF.